What follows is one TCR beta chain and its context. Its target is unknown. The data were taken from a study of cytomegalovirus exposure and HLA in healthy donors. The study's findings and limits: Most observed TCR sequences were rare, whereas some public TCRs were detected in many donors.

The J segment lost 8 bases and the V segment lost 2 bases, leaving 3 bases of the junction unmatched. Looked up from germline, CDR1 is MNHEY and CDR2 is SMNVEV (reference sequence). The CDR3 consists of 13 residues. The study ran its PCR with 60 Vbeta and 13 Jbeta primers. Generated by immunoSEQ multiplex PCR, the TCRdb table keeps only in-frame clones and is missing some. The sample contains about 130,000 clones, around three quarters of which appear only once. The chain uses TRBV27 and TRBJ1-2, with 9 bases that match TRBD1. Sequenced: PBMCs. This clonotype originated in a female donor in good health and CMV-seronegative. CDR3 protein: CASSLQGTGGYTF. As DNA, the CDR3 is TGTGCCAGCAGTTTACAGGGGACAGGGGGCTACACCTTC.